This TCR beta chain was obtained from a study of beta chain features in type 1 diabetes. Expressed TCRB transcripts were sequenced because the isolated RNA had all been reverse transcribed beforehand. Method: immunoSEQ multiplex PCR; TCRdb's copy keeps in-frame clones and lacks some. The data hold approximately 120,000 clones, with around 15% observed a single time. This clone was counted between two and nine times. Its specificity is not known. Study-level points and caveats: Moderate but significant shortening of TCRB CDR3s was recorded in all four CD4+ subsets from Type 1 diabetes patients. The study notes PCR might favor shorter templates equally in patients and controls.

Trimming stripped 2 bases from V and 6 bases from J, with 7 bases between. Germline assignment: CDR1 SGHTA and CDR2 FQGNSA. The CDR3 runs to 12 residues. The rearrangement uses TRBV7-2 and TRBJ1-2; D unresolved. Sequenced input: central memory CD4+ T cells from blood. This TCR came from a young man with type 1 diabetes. CDR3 loop: CASSLLGNGYTF. CDR3 in DNA: TGTGCCAGCAGCTTATTGGGGAATGGCTACACCTTC.